The 9 T cell receptor beta chains below all came from one sample that was sequenced in a study of blood T cells in healthy people across ages (dated by TCRdb to the mid-2010s). The library was generated by 5' RACE. Sequenced using an Illumina HiSeq 2500. The second PCR ran for roughly 7 to 11 cycles and used a J-beta primer mix along with a sample-barcoded 5' primer. Clones were called with MiXCR by TCRdb after fastp trimmed the public reads at Q25, and only in-frame beta chains were retained. Identical CDR3 protein sequences are pooled into one entry, listed with their most common genes and DNA. The sample table records 700,000 to 900,000 distinct CDR3 sequences; 40% to 65% of these occur just once. The ten largest clones take up roughly 40% of the sample. Sequenced input: blood. All receptors derive from a man at least 80 years old in good health.

The chain recombines TRBV7-8 with TRBJ2-3; D tentatively reads TRBD1 or TRBD2 (5 bases each). Trimming left V 4 bases short and J 14 bases short, with 25 bases between. The CDR3 sequence is 15 residues long. Germline CDR1 SGHVS, CDR2 FQNEAQ. The CDR3 DNA reads TGTGCCAGCAGCTCCGACGGGGCGGATGGCAGAGACGCGTATTTT. Its translation is CASSSDGADGRDAYF.

The rearrangement joins TRBV6-6 to TRBJ2-7; perhaps TRBD2 as D (5 bases). V lost 8 bases and J 0 bases, leaving 11 bases between the germline ends. Germline loops: CDR1 MNHNY, CDR2 SVGAGI (reference sequence). CDR3 length equals 13 residues. CDR3 loop: CASQGGDSYEQYF. The DNA for the CDR3 is TGTGCCAGCCAAGGAGGAGACTCCTACGAGCAGTACTTC.

The chain is built from TRBV7-2 and TRBJ1-1; D perhaps matches TRBD1 (5 bases). The CDR3 covers 13 residues. The V end lost 8 bases, the J end lost 6 bases, and 16 bases lay between the germline ends. In germline, CDR1 is SGHTA, CDR2 FQGNSA. As DNA, the CDR3 is TGTGCCAGCCCCCAGGTCGGGGCCGCTGAAGCTTTCTTT. This sequence encodes CASPQVGAAEAFF.

The V call is TRBV5-1, the J call TRBJ1-1; 7 bases fit TRBD1. Trimming took 4 bases from V and 0 from J; bases not matched to a gene: 9. The V gene's germline CDR1 is SGHRS and CDR2 YFSETQ. This CDR3 contains 16 residues. This CDR3 is CASSGGTVVLNTEAFF. DNA for the CDR3: TGCGCCAGCAGCGGGGGGACAGTAGTATTGAACACTGAAGCTTTCTTT. Variable domain in full (rest from reference TRBV5-1 and TRBJ1-1): KAGVTQTPRYLIKTRGQQVTLSCSPISGHRSVSWYQQTPGQGLQFLFEYFSETQRNKGNFPGRFSGRQFSNSRSEMNVSTLELGDSALYLCASSGGTVVLNTEAFFGQGTRLTVV.

This chain uses TRBV11-2 with TRBJ2-3, with 8 bases matching TRBD2. V gave up 5 bases and J gave up 2 bases; unmatched junction bases: 6. CDR1 and CDR2 (germline): SGHAT, FQNNGV. The CDR3 consists of 15 residues. CDR3: CASSVPGGVTDTQYF. For the CDR3, the DNA is TGTGCCAGCAGCGTCCCGGGGGGGGTCACAGATACGCAGTATTTT.

V and J are TRBV5-1 and TRBJ1-2; D may be TRBD1 (5 bases). The CDR3 is 13 amino acids. V dropped 10 bases and J dropped 8 bases, with 21 bases sitting between them. CDR1 SGHRS and CDR2 YFSETQ come from the germline V gene. The CDR3 reads CAARTGAYEGYTF. The DNA for the CDR3 is TGCGCCGCCCGGACCGGGGCTTACGAGGGCTACACCTTC.

The rearrangement uses TRBV20-1 and TRBJ2-1; TRBD2 is a possible D gene (6 bases). This CDR3 is 14 amino acids long. Germline assignment: CDR1 DFQATT and CDR2 SNEGSKA (reference sequence). The V end lost 6 bases, the J end lost 1 base, and 13 bases lay between the germline ends. The CDR3 sequence is CSATGDHSYNEQFF. CDR3 DNA sequence: TGCAGTGCCACGGGAGACCATTCCTACAATGAGCAGTTCTTC.

The chain is built from TRBV7-2 and TRBJ2-3; D tentatively reads TRBD1 or TRBD2 (5 bases each). Trimming pared 5 bases from V and 3 bases from J, leaving 12 bases between. This CDR3 contains 14 residues. Per germline, CDR1 SGHTA and CDR2 FQGNSA. CDR3 nucleotide sequence: TGTGCCAGCAGCCACGGGACCAGGACAGATACGCAGTATTTT. Protein sequence: CASSHGTRTDTQYF.

V usage is TRBV7-8 and J usage is TRBJ2-1; D ambiguous. V was clipped by 1 base and J by 6 bases, with 4 bases between them. The length of the CDR3 is 12 residues. Germline V gene sequence: CDR1 SGHVS, CDR2 FQNEAQ. The CDR3 coding sequence is TGTGCCAGCAGCTTAGAGTTCAATGAGCAGTTCTTC. Translation gives CASSLEFNEQFF.